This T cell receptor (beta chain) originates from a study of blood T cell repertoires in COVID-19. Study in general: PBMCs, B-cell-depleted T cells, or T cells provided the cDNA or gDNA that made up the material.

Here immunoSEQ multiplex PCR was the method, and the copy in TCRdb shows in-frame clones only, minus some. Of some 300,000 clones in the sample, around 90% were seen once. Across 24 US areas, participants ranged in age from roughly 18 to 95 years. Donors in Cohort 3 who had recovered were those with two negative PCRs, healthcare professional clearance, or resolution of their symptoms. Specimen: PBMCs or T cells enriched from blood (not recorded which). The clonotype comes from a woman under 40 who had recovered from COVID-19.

The CDR3 region is CASSVGWAHQPQHF. The CDR3 DNA is TGTGCCAGCAGCGTAGGGTGGGCCCATCAGCCCCAGCATTTT. This chain connects TRBV9 to TRBJ1-5, with no clear D. Germline-derived CDR1 and CDR2 are SGDLS and YYNGEE. With 0 bases removed from V and 5 bases from J, the gap between germline ends came to 9 bases. The CDR3 loop spans 14 amino acids.